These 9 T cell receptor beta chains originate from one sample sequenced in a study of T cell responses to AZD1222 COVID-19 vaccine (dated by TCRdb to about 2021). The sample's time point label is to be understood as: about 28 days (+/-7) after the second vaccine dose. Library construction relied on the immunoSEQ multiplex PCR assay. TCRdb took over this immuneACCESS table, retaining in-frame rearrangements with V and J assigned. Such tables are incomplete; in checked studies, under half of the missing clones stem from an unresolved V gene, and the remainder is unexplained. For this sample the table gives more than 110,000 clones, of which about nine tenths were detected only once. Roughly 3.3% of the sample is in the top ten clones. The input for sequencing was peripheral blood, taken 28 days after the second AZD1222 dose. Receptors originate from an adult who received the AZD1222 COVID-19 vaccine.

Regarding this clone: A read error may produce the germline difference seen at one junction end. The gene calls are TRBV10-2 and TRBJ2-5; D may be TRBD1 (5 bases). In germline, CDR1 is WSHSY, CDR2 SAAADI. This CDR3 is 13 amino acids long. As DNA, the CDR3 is TGCACCAGCAGTGAGGACCAGGGAAGTTCCCAGTACTTC. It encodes CTSSEDQGSSQYF.

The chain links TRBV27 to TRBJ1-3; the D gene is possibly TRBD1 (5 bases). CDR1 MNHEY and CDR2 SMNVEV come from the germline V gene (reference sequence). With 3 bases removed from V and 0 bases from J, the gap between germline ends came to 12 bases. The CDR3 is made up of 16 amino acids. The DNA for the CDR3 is TGTGCCAGCAGTTTCGAAAGGGGAAACTCTGGAAACACCATATATTTT. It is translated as CASSFERGNSGNTIYF.

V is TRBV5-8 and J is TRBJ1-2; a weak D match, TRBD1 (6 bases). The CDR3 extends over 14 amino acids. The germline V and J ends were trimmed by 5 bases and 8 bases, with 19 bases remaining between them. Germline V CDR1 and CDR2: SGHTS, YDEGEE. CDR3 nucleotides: TGTGCCAGCAGATATAACAGGATTACAGGGGGCTACACCTTC. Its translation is CASRYNRITGGYTF. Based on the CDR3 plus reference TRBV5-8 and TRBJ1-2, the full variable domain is EAGVTQSPTHLIKTRGQQATLRCSPISGHTSVYWYQQALGLGLQFLLWYDEGEERNRGNFPPRFSGRQFPNYSSELNVNALELEDSALYLCASRYNRITGGYTFGSGTRLTVV.

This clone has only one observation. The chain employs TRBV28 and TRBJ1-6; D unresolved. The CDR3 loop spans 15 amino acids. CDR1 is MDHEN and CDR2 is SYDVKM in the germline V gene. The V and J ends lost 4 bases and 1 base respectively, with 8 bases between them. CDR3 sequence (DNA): TGTGCCAGCAGTTCACTGGGGTCCTATAATTCACCCCTCCACTTT. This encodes CASSSLGSYNSPLHF.

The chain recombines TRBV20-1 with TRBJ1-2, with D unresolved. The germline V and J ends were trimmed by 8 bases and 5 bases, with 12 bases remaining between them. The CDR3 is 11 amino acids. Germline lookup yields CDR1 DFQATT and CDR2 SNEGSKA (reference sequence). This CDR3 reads CSTIVNYGYTF. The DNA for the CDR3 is TGCAGTACCATAGTCAATTATGGCTACACCTTC.

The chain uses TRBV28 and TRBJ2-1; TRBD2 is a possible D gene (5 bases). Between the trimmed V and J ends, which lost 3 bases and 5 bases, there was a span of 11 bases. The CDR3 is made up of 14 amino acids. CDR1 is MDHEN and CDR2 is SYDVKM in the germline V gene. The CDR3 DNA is TGTGCCAGCAGTTTTGTGGCTAGCCACAATGAGCAGTTCTTC. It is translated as CASSFVASHNEQFF.

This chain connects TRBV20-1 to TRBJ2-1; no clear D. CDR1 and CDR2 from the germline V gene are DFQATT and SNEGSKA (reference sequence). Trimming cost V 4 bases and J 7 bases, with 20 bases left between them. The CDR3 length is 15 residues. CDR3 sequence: CSANENGLGVNEQFF. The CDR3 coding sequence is TGCAGTGCTAATGAGAACGGGTTAGGAGTTAATGAGCAGTTCTTC.

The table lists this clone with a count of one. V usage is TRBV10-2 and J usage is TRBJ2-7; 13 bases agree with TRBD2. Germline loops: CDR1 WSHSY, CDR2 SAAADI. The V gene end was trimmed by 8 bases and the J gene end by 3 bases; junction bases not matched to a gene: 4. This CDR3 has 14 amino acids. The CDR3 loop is CASVGTSGDYEQYF. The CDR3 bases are TGCGCCAGCGTTGGGACTAGCGGGGACTACGAGCAGTACTTC.

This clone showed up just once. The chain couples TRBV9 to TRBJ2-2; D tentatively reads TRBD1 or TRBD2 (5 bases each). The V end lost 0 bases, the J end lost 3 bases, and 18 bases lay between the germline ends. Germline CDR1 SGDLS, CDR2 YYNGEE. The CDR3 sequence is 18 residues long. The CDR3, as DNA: TGTGCCAGCAGCGTAGACGGGACCGGCGGGCCTTACACCGGGGAGCTGTTTTTT. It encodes CASSVDGTGGPYTGELFF.